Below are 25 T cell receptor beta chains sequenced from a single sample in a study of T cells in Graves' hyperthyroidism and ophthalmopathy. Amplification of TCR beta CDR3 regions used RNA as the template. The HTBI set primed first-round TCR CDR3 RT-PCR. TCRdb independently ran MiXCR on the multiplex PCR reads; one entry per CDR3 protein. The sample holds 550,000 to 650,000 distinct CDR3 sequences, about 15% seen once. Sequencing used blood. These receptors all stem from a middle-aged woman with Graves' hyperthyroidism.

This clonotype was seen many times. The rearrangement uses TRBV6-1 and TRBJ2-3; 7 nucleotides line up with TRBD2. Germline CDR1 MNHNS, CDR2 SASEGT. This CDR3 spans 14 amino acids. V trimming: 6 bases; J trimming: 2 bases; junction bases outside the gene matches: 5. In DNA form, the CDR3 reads TGTGCCAGCAGCCATAGCGGGTACACAGATACGCAGTATTTT. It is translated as CASSHSGYTDTQYF.

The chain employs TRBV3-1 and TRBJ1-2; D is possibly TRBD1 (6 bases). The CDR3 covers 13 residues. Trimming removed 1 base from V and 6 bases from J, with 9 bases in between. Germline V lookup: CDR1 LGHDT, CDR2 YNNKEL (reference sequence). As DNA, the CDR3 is TGTGCCAGCAGCCAAGTGGGGGCTAATGGCTACACCTTC. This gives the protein CASSQVGANGYTF.

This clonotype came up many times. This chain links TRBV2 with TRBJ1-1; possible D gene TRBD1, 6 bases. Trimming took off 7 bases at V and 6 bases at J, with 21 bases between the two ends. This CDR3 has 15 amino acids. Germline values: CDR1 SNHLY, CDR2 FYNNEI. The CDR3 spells CASNVVDSTQSEAFF. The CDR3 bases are TGTGCCAGCAACGTCGTGGACAGCACTCAATCTGAAGCTTTCTTT.

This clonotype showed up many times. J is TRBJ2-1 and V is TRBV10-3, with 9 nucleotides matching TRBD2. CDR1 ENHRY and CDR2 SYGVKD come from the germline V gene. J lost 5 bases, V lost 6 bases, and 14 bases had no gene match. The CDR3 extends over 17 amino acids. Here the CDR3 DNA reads TGTGCCATCAGCCCCCCGATAGGGACTAGCAGAGACAATGAGCAGTTCTTC. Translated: CAISPPIGTSRDNEQFF.

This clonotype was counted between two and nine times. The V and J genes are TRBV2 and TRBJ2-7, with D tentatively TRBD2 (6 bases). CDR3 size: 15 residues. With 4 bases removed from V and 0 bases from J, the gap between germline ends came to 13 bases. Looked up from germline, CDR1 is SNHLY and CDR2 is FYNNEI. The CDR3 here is CASSVGGVGSYEQYF. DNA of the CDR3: TGTGCCAGCAGTGTCGGAGGGGTCGGCTCCTACGAGCAGTACTTC.

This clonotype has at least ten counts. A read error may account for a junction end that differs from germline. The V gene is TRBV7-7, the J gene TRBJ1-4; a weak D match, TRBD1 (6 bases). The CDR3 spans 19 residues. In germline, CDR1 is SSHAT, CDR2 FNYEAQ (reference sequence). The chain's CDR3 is CASSLGRETGLKYNEKLFF. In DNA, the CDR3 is TGTGCTAGCAGCTTAGGACGAGAAACAGGGCTCAAATATAATGAAAAACTGTTTTTT.

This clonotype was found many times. The CDR3 is CASSLEFALAGGETQYF. Written as DNA, the CDR3 is TGCGCCAGCAGCTTGGAATTTGCGCTAGCGGGAGGAGAGACCCAGTACTTC. This chain links TRBV5-1 with TRBJ2-5, with TRBD2 matching 11 bases. This CDR3 contains 17 residues. J gave up 4 bases and V 0 bases, and 8 bases lay outside the gene matches. Germline CDR1 is SGHRS and CDR2 is YFSETQ.

In DNA form, the CDR3 reads TGTGCCAGCAGTTTTACAGGGGGGGGGGACACTGAAGCTTTCTTT. Protein sequence: CASSFTGGGDTEAFF. V and J are TRBV12-3 or TRBV12-4 and TRBJ1-1, with 8 bases lining up with TRBD1. V shed 3 bases, J shed 3 bases, and the junction held 6 bases outside the gene matches. This CDR3 comprises 15 residues.

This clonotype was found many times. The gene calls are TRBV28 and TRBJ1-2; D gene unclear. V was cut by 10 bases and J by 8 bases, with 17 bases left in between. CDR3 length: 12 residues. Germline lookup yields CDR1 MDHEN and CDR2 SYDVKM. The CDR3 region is CATLKGRQGYTF. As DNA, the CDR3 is TGTGCCACCCTCAAGGGCCGTCAGGGCTACACCTTC.

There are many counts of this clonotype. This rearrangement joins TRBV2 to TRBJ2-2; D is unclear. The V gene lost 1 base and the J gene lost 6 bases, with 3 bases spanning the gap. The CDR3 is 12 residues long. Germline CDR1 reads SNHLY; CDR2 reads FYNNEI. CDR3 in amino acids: CASSEGPGELFF. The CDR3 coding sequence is TGTGCCAGCAGTGAAGGCCCCGGGGAGCTGTTTTTT.

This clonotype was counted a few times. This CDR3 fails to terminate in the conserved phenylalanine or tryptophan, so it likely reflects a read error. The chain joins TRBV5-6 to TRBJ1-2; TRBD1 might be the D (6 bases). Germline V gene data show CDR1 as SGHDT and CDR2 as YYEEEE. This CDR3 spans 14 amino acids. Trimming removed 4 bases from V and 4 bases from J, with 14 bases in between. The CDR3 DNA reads TGTGCCAGCAGCGCCGGGACAATGCTCTATGGCTACACCCTC. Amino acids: CASSAGTMLYGYTL.

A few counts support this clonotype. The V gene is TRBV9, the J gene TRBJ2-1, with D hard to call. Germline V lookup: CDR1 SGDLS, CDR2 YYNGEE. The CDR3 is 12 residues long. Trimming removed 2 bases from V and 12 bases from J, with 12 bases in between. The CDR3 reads CASSVPGDPQFF. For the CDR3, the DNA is TGTGCCAGCAGCGTTCCCGGAGACCCGCAGTTCTTC.

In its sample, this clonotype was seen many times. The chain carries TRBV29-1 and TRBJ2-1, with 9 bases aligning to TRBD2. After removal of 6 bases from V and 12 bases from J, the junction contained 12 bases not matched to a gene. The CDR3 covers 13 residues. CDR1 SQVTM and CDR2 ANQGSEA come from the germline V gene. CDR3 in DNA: TGCAGCGTAGATCTGACTAGCGGTATGGTGCAGTTCTTC. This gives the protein CSVDLTSGMVQFF.

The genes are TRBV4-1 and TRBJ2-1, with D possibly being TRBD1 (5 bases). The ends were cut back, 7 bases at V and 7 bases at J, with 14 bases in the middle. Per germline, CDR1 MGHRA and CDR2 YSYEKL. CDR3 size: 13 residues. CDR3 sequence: CASMPLGRNEQFF. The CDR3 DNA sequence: TGCGCCAGCATGCCTCTGGGGCGGAATGAGCAGTTCTTC.

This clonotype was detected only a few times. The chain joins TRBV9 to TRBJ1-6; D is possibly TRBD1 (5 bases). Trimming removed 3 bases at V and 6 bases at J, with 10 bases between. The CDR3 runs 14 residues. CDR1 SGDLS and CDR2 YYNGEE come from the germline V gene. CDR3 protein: CASSGRGVNSPLHF. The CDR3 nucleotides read TGTGCCAGCAGCGGTCGGGGCGTTAATTCACCCCTCCACTTT.

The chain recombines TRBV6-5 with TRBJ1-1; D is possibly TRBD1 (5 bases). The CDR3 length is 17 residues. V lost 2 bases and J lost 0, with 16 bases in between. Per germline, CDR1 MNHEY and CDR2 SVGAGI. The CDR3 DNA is TGTGCCAGCAGTTACCCGACGGCAGGACACATGAACACTGAAGCTTTCTTT. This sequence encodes CASSYPTAGHMNTEAFF.

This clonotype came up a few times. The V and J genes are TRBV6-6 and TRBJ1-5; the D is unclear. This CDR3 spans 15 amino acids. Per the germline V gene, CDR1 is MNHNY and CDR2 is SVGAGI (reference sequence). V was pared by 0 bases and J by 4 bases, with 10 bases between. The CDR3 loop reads CASSYSTGSNQPQHF. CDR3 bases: TGTGCCAGCAGTTACTCGACCGGGTCGAATCAGCCCCAGCATTTT.

The CDR3 region is CASTPGFPTYEQYF. CDR3 nucleotides: TGTGCCAGTACCCCGGGATTCCCGACCTACGAGCAGTACTTC. V is TRBV19 and J is TRBJ2-7, with D possibly TRBD2 on 5 matching bases. The V gene lost 7 bases and the J gene lost 2 bases, with 15 bases spanning the gap. CDR3 length equals 14 residues. Germline V gene sequence: CDR1 LNHDA, CDR2 SQIVND (reference sequence).

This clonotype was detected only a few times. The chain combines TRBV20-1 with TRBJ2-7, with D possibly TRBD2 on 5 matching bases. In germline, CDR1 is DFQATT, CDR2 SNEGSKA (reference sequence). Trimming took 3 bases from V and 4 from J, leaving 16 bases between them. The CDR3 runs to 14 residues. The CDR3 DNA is TGCAGTGCTAGTCAAGTAGCTACGGGATACGAGCAGTACTTC. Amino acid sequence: CSASQVATGYEQYF.

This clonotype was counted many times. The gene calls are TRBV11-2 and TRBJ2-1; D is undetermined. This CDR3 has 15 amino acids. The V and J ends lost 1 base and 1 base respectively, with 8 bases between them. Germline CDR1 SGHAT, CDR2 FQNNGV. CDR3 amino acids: CASSLVDHSYNEQFF. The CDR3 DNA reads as TGTGCCAGCAGCTTAGTTGATCATTCCTACAATGAGCAGTTCTTC.

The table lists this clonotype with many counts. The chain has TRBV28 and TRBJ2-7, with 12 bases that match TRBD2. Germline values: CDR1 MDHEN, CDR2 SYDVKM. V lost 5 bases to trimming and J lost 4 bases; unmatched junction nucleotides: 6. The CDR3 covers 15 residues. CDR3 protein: CASSLRTSGKYEQYF. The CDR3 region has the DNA TGTGCCAGCAGTCTCCGGACTAGCGGGAAGTACGAGCAGTACTTC. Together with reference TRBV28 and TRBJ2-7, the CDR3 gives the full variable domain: DVKVTQSSRYLVKRTGEKVFLECVQDMDHENMFWYRQDPGLGLRLIYFSYDVKMKEKGDIPEGYSVSREKKERFSLILESASTNQTSMYLCASSLRTSGKYEQYFGPGTRLTVT.

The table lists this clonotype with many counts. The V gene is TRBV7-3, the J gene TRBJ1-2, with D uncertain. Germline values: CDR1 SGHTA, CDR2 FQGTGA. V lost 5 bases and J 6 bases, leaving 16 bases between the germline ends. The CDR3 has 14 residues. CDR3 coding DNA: TGTGCCAGCAGCCAAGGTGAGGCAGTGGATGGCTACACCTTC. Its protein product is CASSQGEAVDGYTF. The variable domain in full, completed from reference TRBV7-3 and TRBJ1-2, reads GAGVSQTPSNKVTEKGKYVELRCDPISGHTALYWYRQSLGQGPEFLIYFQGTGAADDSGLPNDRFFAVRPEGSVSTLKIQRTERGDSAVYLCASSQGEAVDGYTFGSGTRLTVV.

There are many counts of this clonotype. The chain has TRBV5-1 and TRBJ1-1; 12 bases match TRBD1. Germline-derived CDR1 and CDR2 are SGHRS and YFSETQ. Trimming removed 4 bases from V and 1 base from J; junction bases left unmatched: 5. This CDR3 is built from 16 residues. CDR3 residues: CASSTGQGARNTEAFF. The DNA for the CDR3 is TGCGCCAGCAGCACGGGACAGGGGGCAAGGAACACTGAAGCTTTCTTT.

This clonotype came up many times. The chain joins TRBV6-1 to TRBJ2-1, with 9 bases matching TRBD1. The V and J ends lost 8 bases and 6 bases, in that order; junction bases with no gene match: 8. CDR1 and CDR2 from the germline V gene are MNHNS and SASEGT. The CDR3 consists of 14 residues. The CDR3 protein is CASAAGQGGNEQFF. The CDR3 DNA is TGTGCCAGCGCAGCGGGACAGGGCGGCAATGAGCAGTTCTTC.

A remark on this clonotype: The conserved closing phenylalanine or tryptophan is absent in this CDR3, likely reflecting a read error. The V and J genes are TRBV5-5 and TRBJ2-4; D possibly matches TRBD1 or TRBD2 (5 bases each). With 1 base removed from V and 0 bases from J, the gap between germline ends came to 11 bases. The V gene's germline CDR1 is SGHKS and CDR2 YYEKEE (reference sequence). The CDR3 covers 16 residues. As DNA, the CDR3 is TGTGCCAGCAGCTTGTTGGGGGATCTAGCCAAAAACATTCAGTACATC. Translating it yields CASSLLGDLAKNIQYI.